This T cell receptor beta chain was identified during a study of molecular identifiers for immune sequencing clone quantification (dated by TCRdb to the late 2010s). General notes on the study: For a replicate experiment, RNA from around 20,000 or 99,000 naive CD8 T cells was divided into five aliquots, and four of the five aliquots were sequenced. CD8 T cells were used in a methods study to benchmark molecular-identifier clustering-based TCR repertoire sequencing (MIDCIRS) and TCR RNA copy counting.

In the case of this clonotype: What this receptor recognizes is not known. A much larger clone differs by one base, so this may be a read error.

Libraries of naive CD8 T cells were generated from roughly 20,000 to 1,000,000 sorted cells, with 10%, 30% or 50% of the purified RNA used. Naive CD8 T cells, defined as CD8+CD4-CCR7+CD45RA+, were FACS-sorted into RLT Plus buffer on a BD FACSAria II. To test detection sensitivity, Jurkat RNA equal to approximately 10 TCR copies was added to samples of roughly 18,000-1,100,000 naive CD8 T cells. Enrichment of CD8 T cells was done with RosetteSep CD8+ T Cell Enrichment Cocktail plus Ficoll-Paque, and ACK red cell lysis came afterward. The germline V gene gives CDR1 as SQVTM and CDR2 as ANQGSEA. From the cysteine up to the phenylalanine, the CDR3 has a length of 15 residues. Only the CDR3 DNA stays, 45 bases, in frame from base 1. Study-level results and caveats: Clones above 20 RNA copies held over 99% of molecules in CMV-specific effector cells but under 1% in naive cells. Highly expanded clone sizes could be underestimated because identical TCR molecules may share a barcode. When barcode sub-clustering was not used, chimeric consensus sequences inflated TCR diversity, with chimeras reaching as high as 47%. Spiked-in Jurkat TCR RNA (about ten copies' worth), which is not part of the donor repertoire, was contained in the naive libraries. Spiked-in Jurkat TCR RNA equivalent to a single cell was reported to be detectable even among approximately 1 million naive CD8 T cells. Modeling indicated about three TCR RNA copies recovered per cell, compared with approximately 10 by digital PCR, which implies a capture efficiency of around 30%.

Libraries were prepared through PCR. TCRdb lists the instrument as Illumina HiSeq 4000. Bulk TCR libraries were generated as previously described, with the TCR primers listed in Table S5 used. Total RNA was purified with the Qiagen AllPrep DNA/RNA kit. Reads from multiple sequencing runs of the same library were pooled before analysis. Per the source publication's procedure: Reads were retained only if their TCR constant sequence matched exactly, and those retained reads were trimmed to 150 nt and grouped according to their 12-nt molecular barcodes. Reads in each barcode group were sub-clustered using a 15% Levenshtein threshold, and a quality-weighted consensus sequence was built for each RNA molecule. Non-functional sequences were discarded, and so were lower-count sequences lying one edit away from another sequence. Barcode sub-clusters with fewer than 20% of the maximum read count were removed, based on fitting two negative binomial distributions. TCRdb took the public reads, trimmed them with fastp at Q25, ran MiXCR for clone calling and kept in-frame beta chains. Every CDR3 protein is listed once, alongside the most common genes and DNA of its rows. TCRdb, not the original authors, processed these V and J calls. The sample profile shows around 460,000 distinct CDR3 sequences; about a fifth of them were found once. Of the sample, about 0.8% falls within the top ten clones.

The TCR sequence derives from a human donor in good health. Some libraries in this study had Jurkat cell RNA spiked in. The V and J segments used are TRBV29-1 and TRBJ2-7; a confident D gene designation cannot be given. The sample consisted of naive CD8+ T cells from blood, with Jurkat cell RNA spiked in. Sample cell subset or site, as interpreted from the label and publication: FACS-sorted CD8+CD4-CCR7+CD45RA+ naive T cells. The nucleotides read TGCGGCGTGTCTTCCCGGCCCCCAGGATACTACGAGCAGTACTTC. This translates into CGVSSRPPGYYEQYF.